The clone carrying this TCR beta chain was detected only a few times. The antigen is not known. Every isolated RNA sample was fully reverse transcribed, so sequencing captured expressed TCRB transcripts. Sequenced by immunoSEQ multiplex PCR; TCRdb stores in-frame clones only, minus some. The data contain just under 150,000 clones, about an eighth of them singletons. The sample comes from a study of beta chain features in type 1 diabetes. The overall study: Summed over all samples, the examined sorted cells came to some 99 million. Regarding the study as a whole: Shortening that was moderate but significant affected the TCRB CDR3s of Type 1 diabetes patients in all four CD4+ subsets.

The CDR3 spans 16 residues. Per the germline V gene, CDR1 is LNHNV and CDR2 is YYDKDF (reference sequence). V lost 0 bases and J lost 4, with 12 bases in between. The chain has TRBV15 and TRBJ1-4; D might be TRBD1 (6 bases). The source material was central memory CD4+ T cells from blood. The receptor comes from a man between 18 and 35 years old with type 1 diabetes. In nucleotides, the CDR3 is TGTGCCACCAGCAGAGAATCCAGGGGAATTAATGAAAAACTGTTTTTT. Translation: CATSRESRGINEKLFF.